This TCR beta chain was recorded in a study of CD8+ T cells in alopecia areata. Reverse transcribed after extraction, RNA yielded cDNA as the sequencing template. Method: immunoSEQ multiplex PCR; TCRdb's copy keeps in-frame clones and lacks some. The top ten clones hold about 4.4% of a sample with around 150,000 clones, around 57% of them seen once. The CDR3 contains 15 residues. With V trimmed by 3 bases and J by 7 bases, 7 bases remained unmatched. CDR1 and CDR2 (germline): MNHNY, SVGAGI (reference sequence). Material: CD4+ T cells sorted from blood. This receptor was obtained from a human donor in good health. This chain connects TRBV6-6 to TRBJ2-1; 9 bases match TRBD2. CDR3 DNA: TGTGCCAGCAGTTATCTAGCGGGAAGGGCGAATGAGCAGTTCTTC. Encoded protein: CASSYLAGRANEQFF.